Sequencing of this T cell receptor beta chain was carried out in a study of T-cell memory formation after mild COVID-19. For the study at large: Clusters of TCRs were largely donor specific. Study results and limitations: Among contracting clones, CD4+ were mainly CM/EM and CD8+ enriched in EMRA. Contracting clones from day 15 to 85 had balanced CD4/CD8; later expanders favoured CD4+.

One entry per CDR3 protein, called by TCRdb with MiXCR from the 5' RACE reads. Of 360,000 or so distinct CDR3 sequences listed, 28% are singletons. In regard to this clonotype: Its matching antigen is unknown.

Sequencing was performed on PBMCs or a T cell subset sorted from them (not recorded which). This TCR derives from an adult woman who had mild COVID-19 (a few samples of this study predate the infection). Cell type and time point are not known.

The CDR3 protein is CASSPRPGPATYEQYF. CDR3 DNA: TGTGCCAGCAGTCCTCGGCCAGGGCCGGCAACCTACGAGCAGTACTTC. This chain joins TRBV27 and TRBJ2-7; TRBD1 might be the D (5 bases). Trimming removed 5 bases from V and 2 bases from J, with 19 bases in between. The CDR3 contains 16 residues. CDR1 is MNHEY, CDR2 SMNVEV, per germline (reference sequence).